Described below is a single TCR beta chain sequence and its context. The target antigen is unknown. The entry originates in a study of breast tumors, draining lymph nodes, adjacent tissues. Findings of the study overall: Tumor TCR diversity was below lymph nodes but above nontumor tissue. Data fit most tumor T cells coming from lymph node, expanding in tumor. That most tumor T cells come from lymph nodes remained unproven.

Each CDR3 protein is one row after TCRdb ran MiXCR on the multiplex PCR reads. The sample has about 35,000 distinct CDR3 sequences, 36% seen once. The receptor's source is a female donor with breast cancer. Some clones in this sample may be carry-over from other donors' samples. Material for sequencing was breast tumor tissue.

In DNA form, the CDR3 reads TGTGCCAGCGGGCCGGGGGGTTTCTACGAGCAGTACTTC. As protein: CASGPGGFYEQYF. This chain joins TRBV12-3 or TRBV12-4 and TRBJ2-7; 7 positions match TRBD2. Losses at the gene ends were 8 bases for V and 3 bases for J; bases not matched to a gene: 7. CDR3 size: 13 residues.